These 11 T cell receptor beta chains originate from one sample sequenced in a study of T-cell reconstitution after alpha-beta-depleted transplantation in children. Preparation of the TCRbeta library involved a method that used unique molecular identifiers. TCRdb fed the PCR reads into MiXCR, producing one record per CDR3 protein. The repertoire holds 200,000 or so distinct CDR3 sequences, about 8.4% seen once, with 35% to 40% in the top ten. Sequences were derived from PBMCs, mostly from graft donor cells, sampled 360 days after TCRalphabeta/CD19-depleted stem cell transplant. These receptors were collected from a male patient under 10 years old who had a stem cell transplant for acute myeloid leukemia, so the T cells may come from the graft donor.

There are many counts of this clonotype. This rearrangement joins TRBV9 to TRBJ1-1; D is uncertain. CDR1 SGDLS and CDR2 YYNGEE come from the germline V gene. Deletions cut 10 bases from V and 0 bases from J, with 13 bases between. CDR3 length equals 13 residues. The CDR3 sequence: CAGGRGLNTEAFF. As DNA, the CDR3 is TGTGCCGGAGGGAGAGGGTTGAACACTGAAGCTTTCTTT. The full variable domain, its missing parts supplied by reference TRBV9 and TRBJ1-1, is DSGVTQTPKHLITATGQRVTLRCSPRSGDLSVYWYQQSLDQGLQFLIQYYNGEERAKGNILERFSAQQFPDLHSELNLSSLELGDSALYFCAGGRGLNTEAFFGQGTRLTVV.

This clonotype was counted a few times. This chain joins TRBV20-1 and TRBJ1-1; D is undetermined. Per germline, CDR1 DFQATT and CDR2 SNEGSKA (reference sequence). The CDR3 runs 14 residues. V was trimmed by 6 bases and J by 4 bases, leaving 18 bases between them. The CDR3 DNA reads as TGCAGTGCCATCTATGCCATGGGCGGCACTGAAGCTTTCTTT. Its translation: CSAIYAMGGTEAFF.

This clonotype was counted a few times. J is TRBJ2-1 and V is TRBV12-3 or TRBV12-4, with no clear D. Deletions cut 5 bases from V and 6 bases from J, with 17 bases between. This CDR3 contains 15 residues. CDR3 residues: CASSRVVGSGNEQFF. CDR3 bases: TGTGCCAGCAGTAGGGTGGTGGGATCTGGCAATGAGCAGTTCTTC.

The chain couples TRBV19 to TRBJ2-1; D call uncertain. The germline V gene has CDR1 LNHDA and CDR2 SQIVND (reference sequence). V was shortened by 10 bases and J by 9 bases, with 25 bases between the two germline ends. The CDR3 extends over 15 amino acids. CDR3 region: CATNPRASTYSEQFF. The DNA for the CDR3 is TGTGCCACTAACCCCCGTGCGAGTACCTATAGTGAGCAGTTCTTC.

This clonotype was counted at least ten times. V is TRBV6-1 and J is TRBJ2-3, with 9 nucleotides matching TRBD2. Germline V gene sequence: CDR1 MNHNS, CDR2 SASEGT. The junction had 7 bases not matched to a gene; V was cut back by 6 bases and J by 6 bases. CDR3 length: 14 residues. The CDR3 region is CASSPTSGGDTQYF. The CDR3 DNA follows: TGTGCCAGCAGCCCGACTAGCGGCGGGGATACGCAGTATTTT.

This clonotype was observed a handful of times. The chain joins TRBV6-5 to TRBJ2-7; D possibly uses TRBD1 or TRBD2 (5 bases each). V lost 0 bases and J 5 bases, leaving 17 bases between the germline ends. CDR1 is MNHEY and CDR2 is SVGAGI in the germline V gene. The CDR3 contains 16 residues. The CDR3 nucleotides read TGTGCCAGCAGTTACTCCGTTGACGGGGCTGGGAACGAGCAGTACTTC. Amino acid sequence: CASSYSVDGAGNEQYF.

The chain employs TRBV20-1 and TRBJ2-3, with 8 bases lining up with TRBD2. The V and J ends lost 2 bases and 6 bases, in that order; junction bases with no gene match: 13. The CDR3 has 16 amino acids. Germline values: CDR1 DFQATT, CDR2 SNEGSKA (reference sequence). The CDR3 sequence: CSARPGISGAGDTQYF. The CDR3 coding sequence is TGCAGTGCTAGACCAGGGATTAGCGGGGCGGGGGATACGCAGTATTTT.

This clonotype was found a few times. The chain links TRBV5-1 to TRBJ2-3, with D maybe TRBD2 (6 bases). Trimming stripped 0 bases from V and 2 bases from J, with 13 bases between. Germline CDR1 reads SGHRS; CDR2 reads YFSETQ. The CDR3 consists of 16 residues. The CDR3, as DNA: TGCGCCAGCAGCTTGGGGGACTCCCGCTTCACAGATACGCAGTATTTT. It codes for CASSLGDSRFTDTQYF.

This clonotype was found a few times. V gene TRBV28 combines with J gene TRBJ2-1; TRBD2 aligns across 8 bases. With 1 base clipped from V and 2 bases from J, the junction kept 7 bases outside the gene matches. Germline-derived CDR1 and CDR2 are MDHEN and SYDVKM. This CDR3 is built from 17 residues. This chain's CDR3 is CASSLSASGRTYNEQFF. In nucleotides, the CDR3 is TGTGCCAGCAGTTTATCGGCTAGCGGGCGGACCTACAATGAGCAGTTCTTC.

This chain links TRBV5-1 with TRBJ1-1; D possibly corresponds to TRBD1 (5 bases). The V and J ends lost 0 bases and 1 base respectively, with 10 bases between them. Germline V gives CDR1 SGHRS, CDR2 YFSETQ. The CDR3 has 15 amino acids. CDR3 residues: CASSLDGAGNTEAFF. The CDR3 DNA reads as TGCGCCAGCAGCTTGGATGGGGCCGGGAACACTGAAGCTTTCTTT.

There are many counts of this clonotype. The chain recombines TRBV7-2 with TRBJ2-7, with no clear D. V lost 3 bases and J 2 bases, leaving 14 bases between the germline ends. The CDR3 runs to 15 residues. CDR1 and CDR2 (germline): SGHTA, FQGNSA. In DNA form, the CDR3 reads TGTGCCAGCAGCTTCAGCGTGACTGGAGCCTACGAGCAGTACTTC. This gives the protein CASSFSVTGAYEQYF.